This T cell receptor (beta chain) was sequenced for a study of T cell changes during pregnancy in multiple sclerosis. Data came from immunoSEQ multiplex PCR; TCRdb stores just in-frame clones and leaves some out. Of 40,000 to 50,000 clones listed, less than 95% are singletons. This clone is a singleton in its sample. CDR3 length: 14 residues. The V segment lost 2 bases and the J segment 6 bases; nucleotides outside the gene matches: 2. CDR1 and CDR2 from the germline V gene are LNHDA and SQIVND (reference sequence). The input for sequencing was CD8+ T cells from peripheral blood mononuclear cells, taken in the first trimester of pregnancy. This receptor was identified in a female donor with multiple sclerosis, enrolled in a pregnancy study. The chain links TRBV19 to TRBJ1-5, with 9 bases matching TRBD1. This CDR3 is CASSITGGIQPQHF. As DNA, the CDR3 is TGTGCCAGTAGTATAACAGGGGGCATTCAGCCCCAGCATTTT.